The 5 T cell receptor beta chains listed next were all sequenced from one sample in a study of blood T cell repertoires in COVID-19. Profiling relied on immunoSEQ multiplex PCR, and the TCRdb table lists in-frame clones only, not all of them. The repertoire has 150,000 to 250,000 clones, around 90% of them found once; the top ten carry approximately 2.4%. Sequenced: PBMCs or T cells enriched from blood (not recorded which). Receptor source: a woman aged 25 to 39 who had recovered from COVID-19.

This CDR3 reads CASSVQGAGVGGELFF. CDR3 nucleotide sequence: TGCGCCAGCAGCGTACAGGGGGCCGGGGTTGGCGGGGAGCTGTTTTTT. The chain is built from TRBV5-1 and TRBJ2-2, with TRBD1 matching over 9 bases. This CDR3 has 16 amino acids. Germline CDR1 is SGHRS and CDR2 is YFSETQ. The V and J ends lost 4 bases and 7 bases, in that order; junction bases with no gene match: 11.

The gene calls are TRBV11-2 and TRBJ1-2; 7 bases fit TRBD1. V shed 1 base, J shed 4 bases, and the junction held 6 bases outside the gene matches. Germline CDR1 reads SGHAT; CDR2 reads FQNNGV. This CDR3 has 15 amino acids. For the CDR3, the DNA is TGTGCCAGCAGCTTAGCAGAGGGGGCTGGCTATGGCTACACCTTC. Translated: CASSLAEGAGYGYTF.

The gene calls are TRBV30 and TRBJ1-6; perhaps TRBD1 as D (6 bases). This CDR3 is built from 12 residues. Per germline, CDR1 GTSNPN and CDR2 SVGIG (reference sequence). CDR3 sequence: CGTRGYNSPLHF. CDR3 in DNA: TGTGGAACCAGGGGTTATAATTCACCCCTCCACTTT. Full variable domain (rest looked up from reference TRBV30 and TRBJ1-6): SQTIHQWPATLVQPVGSPLSLECTVEGTSNPNLYWYRQAAGRGLQLLFYSVGIGQISSEVPQNLSASRPQDRQFILSSKKLLLSDSGFYLCGTRGYNSPLHFGNGTRLTVT.

CDR3 in DNA: TGTGCCAGCAGCTTAAGGGGGCTTTTGAACACTGAAGCTTTCTTT. Amino acids: CASSLRGLLNTEAFF. V and J are TRBV7-2 and TRBJ1-1; TRBD1 matches 7 bases. The CDR3 runs to 15 residues. The V gene end was trimmed by 2 bases and the J gene end by 0 bases; junction bases not matched to a gene: 3. CDR1 and CDR2 (germline): SGHTA, FQGNSA.

This chain links TRBV9 with TRBJ2-3; 9 bases map to TRBD1. Germline V gene lookup returns CDR1 SGDLS and CDR2 YYNGEE. The CDR3 runs 17 residues. J gave up 4 bases and V 4 bases, and 13 bases lay outside the gene matches. This chain's CDR3 is CASSPAGDRGISDTQYF. The CDR3 DNA reads as TGTGCCAGCAGCCCCGCGGGTGACAGGGGGATCTCAGATACGCAGTATTTT.